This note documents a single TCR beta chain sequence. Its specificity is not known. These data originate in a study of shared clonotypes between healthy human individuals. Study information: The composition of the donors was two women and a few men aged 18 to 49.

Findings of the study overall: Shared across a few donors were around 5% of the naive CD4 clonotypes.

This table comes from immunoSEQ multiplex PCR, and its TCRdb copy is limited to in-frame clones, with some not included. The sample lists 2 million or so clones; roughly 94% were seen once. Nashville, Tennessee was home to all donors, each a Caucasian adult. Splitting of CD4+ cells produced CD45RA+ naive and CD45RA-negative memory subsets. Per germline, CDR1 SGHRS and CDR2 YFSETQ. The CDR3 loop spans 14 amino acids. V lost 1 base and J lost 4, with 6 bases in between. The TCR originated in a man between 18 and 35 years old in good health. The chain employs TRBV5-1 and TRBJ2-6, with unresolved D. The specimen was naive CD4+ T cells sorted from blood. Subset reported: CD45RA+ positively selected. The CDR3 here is CASSLSAGANVLTF. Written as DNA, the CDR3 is TGCGCCAGCAGCTTGTCCGCCGGGGCCAACGTCCTGACTTTC.